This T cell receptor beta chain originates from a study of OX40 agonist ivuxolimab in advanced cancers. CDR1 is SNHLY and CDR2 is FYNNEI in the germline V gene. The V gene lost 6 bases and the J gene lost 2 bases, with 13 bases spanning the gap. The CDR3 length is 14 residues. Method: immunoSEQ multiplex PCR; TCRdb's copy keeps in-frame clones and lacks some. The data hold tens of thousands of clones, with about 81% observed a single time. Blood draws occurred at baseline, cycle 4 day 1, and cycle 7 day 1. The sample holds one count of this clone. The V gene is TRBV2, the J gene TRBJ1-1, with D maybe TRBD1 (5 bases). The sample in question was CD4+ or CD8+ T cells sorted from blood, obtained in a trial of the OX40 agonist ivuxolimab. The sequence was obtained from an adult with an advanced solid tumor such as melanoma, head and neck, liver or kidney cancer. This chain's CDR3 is CASSTRDRNTEAFF. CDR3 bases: TGTGCCAGCAGCACGAGAGACAGAAACACTGAAGCTTTCTTT.